This T cell receptor beta chain was documented in a study of cytomegalovirus exposure and HLA in healthy donors (dated by TCRdb to the late 2010s). At the level of the whole study: In an earlier analysis of roughly 590 of the donors, less than 350 Gb of sequence data and 90 million to 120 million unique TCR beta sequences from roughly 190 million T cells were reported. An early release that covered around 590 HLA-typed donors contained around 300 gigabases of sequencing data and around 80 million unique TCR sequences. Among the roughly 400 genotyped donors, 81% belonged to the genetic ancestry cluster associated with self-reported Caucasian donors. The study aimed to test whether cataloging public T cell receptors could reveal signatures of past pathogen exposure. The T cell repertoires of 666 subjects were profiled by immunosequencing and related to cytomegalovirus serostatus. Besides the first cohort of 666 subjects, a separate validation cohort made up of 120 or so different subjects was used. To predict cytomegalovirus infection status, the study brought together high-throughput TCR immunosequencing, statistical association of individual TCRs with disease status, and machine learning. A later analysis re-examined previously published TCR beta repertoires from over 500 donors and added high-resolution HLA genotyping to investigate patterns of TCR occurrence. The later analysis used no new phenotypic data to find candidate immune exposures, relying instead on TCR beta sequences and their occurrence across donors. An earlier analysis of fewer than 700 of the donors applied high-throughput TCR beta sequencing to assess whether each TCR beta V gene segment acted as functional or pseudogenic. Alongside the repertoire data, information on donor age, sex, ethnicity and CMV serostatus was compiled. A later genetic analysis took genome-wide SNP genotypes for about 55% of the 666 donors and used that subset as a discovery cohort. All discovery cohort repertoires had been generated on a single sequencing platform. HLA typing included class I and class II loci at four-digit resolution. The number of typed donors differed by locus: about 620-640 for A, B, C, DRB1 and DQB1; approximately 540 for DQA1; approximately 600 for DPA1; and some 470 for DPB1. Because of strong linkage in the cohort, four or five DR-DQ haplotypes were treated as single units for association and clustering. Across around 400 genotyped donors of the cohort, an average of approximately 240,000 unique TCR beta nucleotide sequences per donor were sequenced, and 15% to 20% of those sequences were non-productive. Summary of the overall study and its limitations: According to a later genetic analysis, donors in an Asian-associated ancestry cluster had fewer N-insertions in productive TCRs than the approximately 710-donor mean. V-gene and J-gene trimming of TCR beta chains was associated with a missense DCLRE1C variant in a later genetic analysis, and the association was replicated in an independent cohort. The study listed 150 to 200 TCR beta chains as associated with cytomegalovirus. Most TCR sequences were seen in very few donors, while some public TCRs were found in many individuals. A further reported finding was that TCR beta sequences accurately predicted the HLA-A and HLA-B alleles for most subjects in the first cohort. The authors suggested that the approach could potentially be generalized to other disease states and immunological phenotypes. In this cohort, only TCR beta chains were sequenced, and detectable features were limited by the absence of alpha or paired-chain data. Three of the identified cytomegalovirus-associated TCR beta chains were confirmed in vitro to be specific for cytomegalovirus antigens. Because counts were too low, roughly 18 rarely observed V segments, including chromosome 9 orphons, were left out of the earlier analysis of several hundred of the donors. In an earlier analysis of around 600 of the donors, most TCR beta V segments were observed in productive rearrangements about 90% or about 30% of the time, broadly matching IMGT annotations. Because HLA typing was unavailable for some donors at each locus, only the typed subset was used in association tests. Correlated functional status among segregating V segments might be attributable to linkage disequilibrium, but an unknown experimental factor could not be ruled out. The presence/absence analyses assumed that sequencing depth was roughly uniform across donors, and that assumption may not be true. In both the original and validation cohorts, the classifier was reported to diagnose cytomegalovirus status with high specificity and sensitivity. Assigning TCR associations to individual alleles was difficult when HLA alleles, especially DR and DQ, strongly co-occurred. Some IMGT-functional V segments, including TRBV6-2 and TRBV6-3, could not be distinguished by the 87-base-pair reads and were therefore excluded. A later analysis reported that several top co-occurrence clusters appeared linked to parvovirus B19, influenza, CMV and Epstein-Barr virus. Specific HLA alleles were associated with roughly 16,000 TCR beta sequences at a false discovery rate of 0.05 in a later analysis. A group of highly shared sequence variants was considered likely to be a technical artifact of the sequencing pipeline. In a later analysis, TCR association rates were found to vary across HLA loci, with the most associated TCRs seen for DRB1 alleles and the fewest for HLA-C alleles. The only immune exposure information available for the cohort was CMV serostatus. Most CMV-associated TCR beta chains appeared to be HLA-restricted in a later analysis, and the HLA associations seemed to be driven largely by CMV exposure. Compared with equally common non-associated chains, HLA-associated TCR beta chains in a later analysis were more clonally expanded and had lower generation probabilities.

The protocol used for the library was the immunoSEQ multiplex PCR assay. A mixture of 60 forward primers for TCR Vbeta segments and 13 reverse primers for TCR Jbeta segments was used in the multiplex PCR. A multiplex PCR assay on genomic DNA amplified the CDR3 region of rearranged TCR beta genes. Amplified TCR beta libraries were sequenced as 87-base-pair reads on the Illumina HiSeq System. The authors' pipeline ran thus. Across the roughly 640 repertoires, a later analysis counted tens of millions of unique TCR beta chains, roughly 11 million of which were shared by at least two donors. To remove PCR and sequencing errors, raw reads were error-corrected and collapsed into unique sequences using a nearest-neighbor algorithm that merged closely related sequences. V, D and J gene segments were assigned by aligning CDR3 sequences to IMGT reference sequences. Each retained sequence needed at least a six-nucleotide match to both a V gene segment and a J gene segment. Rearrangements were called productive when the CDR3 lacked stop codons and stayed in frame with V and J; all others were non-productive. Following IMGT convention, CDR3 was defined as the stretch from the second conserved V-encoded cysteine up to the conserved J-encoded phenylalanine. The earlier analysis of roughly 590 of the donors excluded sequences that lacked an unambiguous match to a single V gene segment. An earlier analysis of some 610 of the donors called V segments functional above 56.7% productive rearrangements and segregating when the between-donor standard deviation exceeded 5%. A statistical classification framework was developed to diagnose cytomegalovirus status using the catalog of TCR beta chain sequences. A later analysis assigned V and J genes by comparing TCR nucleotide sequences with IMGT/GENE-DB human TR gene sequences. In a later analysis, CDR3 sequences and most-parsimonious VDJ recombination scenarios were assigned using the TCRdist pipeline. In a later analysis, each TCR beta chain was defined by its CDR3 amino acid sequence together with its V-gene family, and reads lacking a unique V-gene family were excluded. As a way to deal with suspected cross-contamination and a sequencing artifact, a later analysis dropped under 600 nucleotide sequences that were highly shared and had low generation probability. In a later analysis, a clonal expansion index was calculated for each public chain from normalized within-repertoire ranks of inferred template counts. In a later analysis, generation probabilities were computed with a VDJ recombination model fitted to out-of-frame rearrangements, and the resulting probabilities were checked against IGoR. In a later analysis, hypergeometric tests were used to score TCR-TCR, TCR-HLA and TCR-CMV co-occurrence, with a repertoire-size bias correction applied to TCR pairs. A later analysis estimated false discovery rates by permuting HLA or CMV assignments 20 times. In a later analysis, co-occurring TCRs were grouped using DBSCAN, with TCRdist sequence similarity added in when clustering inside HLA-allele-positive subsets. For co-occurrence clustering, repertoires with fewer than 30,000 or more than 120,000 public chains were excluded, along with five or six repertoires with anomalous nucleotide sharing. TCRdb took over this immuneACCESS table, retaining in-frame rearrangements with V and J assigned. Such tables are incomplete; in checked studies, under half of the missing clones stem from an unresolved V gene, and the remainder is unexplained. That table is the source of V, J and clone size, and D and trimming were worked out from the DNA. In all, the sample holds 150,000 to 200,000 clones, and roughly 84% of those were seen once. Around 0.25% of the sample comes from the top ten.

As concerns this clone: Its antigen specificity is not known. No much larger clone is present one base from it, and per-base qualities are unavailable.

The cohort comprised some 680 healthy bone marrow donors. At the time of sampling, all cohort members were nominally healthy, though unrecorded immune exposures were likely present. The donor was CMV seronegative and belonged to the group of 352 seronegative cohort members. A peripheral blood sample was collected from each donor, and TCR beta sequencing was performed on peripheral blood mononuclear cells. The Qiagen DNeasy Blood Extraction Kit was used to extract genomic DNA from the blood cell samples. Taken from the germline V gene, the CDR1 and CDR2 loops are MGHRA and YSYEKL. Germline trimming: 3 bases from V, 3 bases from J; junction bases outside gene matches: 14. The CDR3 runs 19 residues from the cysteine to the phenylalanine. The sequence is cut down to CDR3 DNA, 57 bases in frame from base 1.

Sequenced input: PBMCs. The sequence was obtained from a boy aged 5-17 years in good health and CMV-seronegative. Recombination linked TRBV4-1 to TRBJ2-2, with 9 middle bases fitting TRBD2. The CDR3 protein sequence reads: CASSHSVGGRARDTGELFF. The nucleotide sequence reads as follows: TGCGCCAGCAGCCATTCCGTCGGCGGGAGGGCCCGGGACACCGGGGAGCTGTTTTTT.